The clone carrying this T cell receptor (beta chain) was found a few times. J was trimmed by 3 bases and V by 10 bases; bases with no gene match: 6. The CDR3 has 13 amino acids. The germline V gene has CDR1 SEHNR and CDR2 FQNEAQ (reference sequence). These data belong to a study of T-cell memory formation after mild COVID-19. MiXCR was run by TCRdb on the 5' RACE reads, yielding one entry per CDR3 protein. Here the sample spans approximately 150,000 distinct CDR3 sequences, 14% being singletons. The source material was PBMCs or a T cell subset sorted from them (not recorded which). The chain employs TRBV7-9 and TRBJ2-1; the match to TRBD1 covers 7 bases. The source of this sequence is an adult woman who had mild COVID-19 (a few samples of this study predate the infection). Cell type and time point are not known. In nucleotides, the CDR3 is TGTGCCACACAGGGGATGGGCTACAATGAGCAGTTCTTC. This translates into CATQGMGYNEQFF.